This TCR beta chain was retrieved from a study of CD8 T cells in Susac syndrome. V was cut by 7 bases and J by 1 base, with 7 bases left in between. The germline gives CDR1 DFQATT, CDR2 SNEGSKA (reference sequence). The CDR3 runs 12 residues. A quantity of roughly 0.5 to 1 ug RNA underwent reverse transcription using random hexamers. The CDR3 of TCR beta was amplified by immunoSEQ multiplex PCR across 54 Vbeta and 13 Jbeta. One entry per CDR3 protein, called by TCRdb with MiXCR from the immunoSEQ multiplex PCR reads. Of about 130,000 distinct CDR3 sequences in the sample, approximately 95% were seen once.

The clonotype was recovered from a human donor with multiple sclerosis. Material: CD8+ T cells from PBMCs. This sequence joins TRBV20-1 and TRBJ2-2; maybe TRBD2 (6 bases). CDR3 sequence reads: CSGRGNTGELFF. The CDR3 coding sequence is TGCAGTGGGAGGGGGAACACCGGGGAGCTGTTTTTT.